These 14 T cell receptor beta chains share one sample of origin, sequenced in a study of T cell responses to AZD1222 COVID-19 vaccine. The protocol was immunoSEQ multiplex PCR, while the TCRdb copy is restricted to in-frame clones and leaves out a portion. The sample records tens of thousands of clones, over 75% being singletons. The sequences come from peripheral blood, collected on day 0 of AZD1222 vaccination. These TCRs come from an adult in good health.

The chain links TRBV9 to TRBJ1-5; D gene ambiguous. This CDR3 has 15 amino acids. V was cut by 3 bases and J by 0 bases, with 10 bases left in between. Per the germline V gene, CDR1 is SGDLS and CDR2 is YYNGEE. The CDR3 reads CASSASGYSNQPQHF. The DNA for the CDR3 is TGTGCCAGCAGCGCCTCAGGCTATAGCAATCAGCCCCAGCATTTT.

This sequence joins TRBV2 and TRBJ1-2, with D uncertain. Germline V gene sequence: CDR1 SNHLY, CDR2 FYNNEI. There are 13 residues in the CDR3. Trimming took 10 bases from V and 0 from J, leaving 12 bases between them. In DNA, the CDR3 is TGTGCCATCCGGGGTAACACTAACTATGGCTACACCTTC. Its protein product is CAIRGNTNYGYTF.

The gene calls are TRBV9 and TRBJ2-3; the D call may be TRBD1 or TRBD2 (5 bases each). CDR1 is SGDLS and CDR2 is YYNGEE in the germline V gene. This CDR3 has 15 residues. With 4 bases removed from V and 2 bases from J, the gap between germline ends came to 14 bases. The CDR3 reads CASSPRTGTTDTQYF. In DNA form, the CDR3 reads TGTGCCAGCAGCCCTCGGACCGGGACCACAGATACGCAGTATTTT.

This clone was counted once. The V call is TRBV27, the J call TRBJ2-1, with D hard to call. The CDR3 has 13 amino acids. CDR1 and CDR2 (germline): MNHEY, SMNVEV (reference sequence). V was clipped by 0 bases and J by 7 bases, with 7 bases between them. CDR3 DNA: TGTGCCAGCAGTTTATCGATAGTAAATGAGCAGTTCTTC. It encodes CASSLSIVNEQFF.

The V gene is TRBV5-5, the J gene TRBJ2-3, with D perhaps matching TRBD1 or TRBD2 (6 bases each). The germline gives CDR1 SGHKS, CDR2 YYEKEE (reference sequence). The CDR3 covers 14 residues. Trimming pared 3 bases from V and 6 bases from J, leaving 14 bases between. The CDR3 DNA reads as TGTGCCAGCAGCTCCGGGGGCGCGGATGATACGCAGTATTTT. Translated: CASSSGGADDTQYF.

The V and J genes are TRBV24-1 and TRBJ1-5, with a tentative D call TRBD1 (6 bases). CDR1 KGHDR and CDR2 SFDVKD come from the germline V gene. Trimming shortened V by 4 bases and J by 2 bases, and 8 bases separated the two germline ends. CDR3 length equals 14 residues. The CDR3 DNA reads as TGTGCCACCAGTGAACACAGGGGCAATCAGCCCCAGCATTTT. This translates into CATSEHRGNQPQHF.

J is TRBJ2-7 and V is TRBV5-6; D unresolved. The CDR3 extends over 15 amino acids. Germline CDR1 is SGHDT and CDR2 is YYEEEE. V was cut by 6 bases and J by 0 bases, with 16 bases left in between. The CDR3 DNA reads TGTGCCAGCACCCCGGGCGCGATAAGCTCCTACGAGCAGTACTTC. Translated: CASTPGAISSYEQYF.

The J gene is TRBJ1-2, the V gene TRBV2; D is unclear. The germline gives CDR1 SNHLY, CDR2 FYNNEI. This CDR3 region has 13 residues. The V end was cut by 6 bases, the J end by 6 bases, with 14 bases between. CDR3 sequence (DNA): TGTGCCAGCAGATCCCCCCGTCGAAATGGCTACACCTTC. Translating gives CASRSPRRNGYTF.

V and J are TRBV29-1 and TRBJ2-2, with 8 bases lining up with TRBD2. Trimming at V came to 1 base and at J to 4 bases, leaving 8 bases not matched to a gene. The CDR3 is 16 residues long. Germline values: CDR1 SQVTM, CDR2 ANQGSEA. The CDR3 DNA sequence: TGCAGCGTTGAAGGGCGGGGGGCCGATGGCACCGGGGAGCTGTTTTTT. Its translation is CSVEGRGADGTGELFF.

The V call is TRBV5-3, the J call TRBJ1-2; a possible D gene is TRBD1 (5 bases). TRBV5-3 is designated an ORF whose function remains uncertain. This CDR3 is 15 amino acids long. The V gene lost 0 bases and the J gene lost 3 bases, with 12 bases spanning the gap. DNA for the CDR3: TGTGCCAGAAGCTTGGATAACAGGCTCGACTATGGCTACACCTTC. Translated: CARSLDNRLDYGYTF.

The chain employs TRBV7-8 and TRBJ2-5; 12 bases are shared with TRBD2. J gave up 4 bases and V 1 base, and 4 bases lay outside the gene matches. The length of the CDR3 is 16 residues. Germline V gives CDR1 SGHVS, CDR2 FQNEAQ. CDR3 in amino acids: CASSLGETSGRETQYF. The CDR3 DNA follows: TGTGCCAGCAGCTTAGGGGAGACTAGCGGGAGAGAGACCCAGTACTTC. Full variable domain (rest looked up from reference TRBV7-8 and TRBJ2-5): GAGVSQSPRYKVAKRGQDVALRCDPISGHVSLFWYQQALGQGPEFLTYFQNEAQLDKSGLPSDRFFAERPEGSVSTLKIQRTQQEDSAVYLCASSLGETSGRETQYFGPGTRLLVL.

This clone was found once. The V gene is TRBV18, the J gene TRBJ1-4, with no clear D. The CDR3 spans 12 residues. Per germline, CDR1 KGHSH and CDR2 LQKENI. Trimming stripped 3 bases from V and 8 bases from J, with 7 bases between. The CDR3 reads CASSPGGEKLFF. CDR3 nucleotides: TGTGCCAGCTCACCGGGAGGAGAAAAACTGTTTTTT. The complete variable domain, with remaining parts taken from reference TRBV18 and TRBJ1-4, reads NAGVMQNPRHLVRRRGQEARLRCSPMKGHSHVYWYRQLPEEGLKFMVYLQKENIIDESGMPKERFSAEFPKEGPSILRIQQVVRGDSAAYFCASSPGGEKLFFGSGTQLSVL.

This chain links TRBV21-1 with TRBJ1-4; the table assigns TRBD1, which was not confirmed against the DNA. TRBV21-1 is tagged as a pseudogene. The CDR3 totals 17 residues. The CDR3 loop is CASSKGIEDRLNEKLFF. The CDR3 nucleotides are TGTGCCAGCAGCAAAGGGATAGAGGACAGACTTAATGAAAAACTGTTTTTT.

The chain has TRBV6-5 and TRBJ2-5; D is undetermined. There are 13 residues in the CDR3. V lost 6 bases to trimming and J lost 5 bases, with 13 bases between them. Germline CDR1 is MNHEY and CDR2 is SVGAGI. The CDR3 sequence: CASSTLVWETQYF. CDR3 DNA sequence: TGTGCCAGCAGCACACTGGTGTGGGAGACCCAGTACTTC.